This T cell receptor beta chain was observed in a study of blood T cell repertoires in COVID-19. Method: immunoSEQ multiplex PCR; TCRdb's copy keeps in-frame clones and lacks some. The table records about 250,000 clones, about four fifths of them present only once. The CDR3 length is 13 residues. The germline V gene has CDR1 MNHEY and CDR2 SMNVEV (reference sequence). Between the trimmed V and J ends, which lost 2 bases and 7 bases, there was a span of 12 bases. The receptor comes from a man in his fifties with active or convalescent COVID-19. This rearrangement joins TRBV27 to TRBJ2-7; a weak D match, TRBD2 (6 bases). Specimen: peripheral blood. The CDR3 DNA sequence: TGTGCCAGCAGTTTAGGCGGTGGGAGGGAGCAGTACTTC. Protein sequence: CASSLGGGREQYF.